This T cell receptor (beta chain) was identified in a study of blood T cell repertoires in COVID-19. About the study: The study drew acute and convalescent COVID-19 samples from the United States, Italy and Spain.

TCRdb keeps only in-frame clones here, not all; method: immunoSEQ multiplex PCR. The sample consists of more than 100,000 clones, 65% to 90% of them appearing once. This receptor was obtained from a man older than 75 with acute or convalescent COVID-19. The specimen was peripheral blood.

CDR3 residues: CASRPLAGEQEQFF. The CDR3 nucleotides read TGCGCCAGCAGGCCGCTAGCGGGGGAGCAGGAGCAGTTCTTC. V gene TRBV5-1 combines with J gene TRBJ2-1; 10 bases match TRBD2. After removal of 5 bases from V and 10 bases from J, the junction contained 9 bases not matched to a gene. CDR1 is SGHRS and CDR2 is YFSETQ in the germline V gene. The CDR3 contains 14 residues.